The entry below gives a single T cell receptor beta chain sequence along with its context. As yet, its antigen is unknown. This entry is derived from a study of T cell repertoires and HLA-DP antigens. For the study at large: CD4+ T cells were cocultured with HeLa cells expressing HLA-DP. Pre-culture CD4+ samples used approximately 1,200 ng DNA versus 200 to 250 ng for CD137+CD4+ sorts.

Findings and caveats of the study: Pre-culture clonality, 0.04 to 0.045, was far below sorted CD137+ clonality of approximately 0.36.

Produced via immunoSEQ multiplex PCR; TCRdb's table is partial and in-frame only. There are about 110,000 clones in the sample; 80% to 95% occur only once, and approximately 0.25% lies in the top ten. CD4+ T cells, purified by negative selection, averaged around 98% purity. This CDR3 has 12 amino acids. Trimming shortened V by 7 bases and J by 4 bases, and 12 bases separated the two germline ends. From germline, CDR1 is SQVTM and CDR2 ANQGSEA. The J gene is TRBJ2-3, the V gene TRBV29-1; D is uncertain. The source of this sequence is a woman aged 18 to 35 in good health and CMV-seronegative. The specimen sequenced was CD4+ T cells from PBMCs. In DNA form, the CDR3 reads TGCAGCGAAACCTCTGGCTCAGATACGCAGTATTTT. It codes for CSETSGSDTQYF.